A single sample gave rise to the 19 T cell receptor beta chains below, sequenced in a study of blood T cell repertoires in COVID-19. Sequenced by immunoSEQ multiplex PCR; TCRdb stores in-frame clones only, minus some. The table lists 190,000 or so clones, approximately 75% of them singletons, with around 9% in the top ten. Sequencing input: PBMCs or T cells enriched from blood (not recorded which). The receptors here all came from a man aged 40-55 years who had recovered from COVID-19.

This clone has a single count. The CDR3 sequence is CASSPQGSNGYTF. DNA for the CDR3: TGTGCCAGCAGCCCCCAGGGTTCTAATGGCTACACCTTC. The chain carries TRBV3-1 (or the pseudogene TRBV3-2) and TRBJ1-2, with D perhaps TRBD1 (5 bases). CDR3 length: 13 amino acids. The V gene lost 4 bases and the J gene lost 6 bases, with 12 bases spanning the gap. Germline CDR1 and CDR2: LGHDT and YNNKEL (reference sequence).

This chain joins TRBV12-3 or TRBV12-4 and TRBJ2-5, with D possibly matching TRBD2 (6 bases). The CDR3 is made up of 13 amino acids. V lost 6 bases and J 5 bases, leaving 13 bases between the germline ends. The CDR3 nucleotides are TGTGCCAGCAGCCCTAGCGAAGGGGAGACCCAGTACTTC. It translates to CASSPSEGETQYF.

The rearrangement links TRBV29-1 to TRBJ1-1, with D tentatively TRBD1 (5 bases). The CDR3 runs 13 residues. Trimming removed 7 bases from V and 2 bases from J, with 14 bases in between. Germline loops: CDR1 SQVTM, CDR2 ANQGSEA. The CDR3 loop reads CSGSTAPNTEAFF. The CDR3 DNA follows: TGCAGCGGATCGACAGCCCCAAACACTGAAGCTTTCTTT. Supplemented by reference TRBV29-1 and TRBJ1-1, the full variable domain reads SAVISQKPSRDICQRGTSLTIQCQVDSQVTMMFWYRQQPGQSLTLIATANQGSEATYESGFVIDKFPISRPNLTFSTLTVSNMSPEDSSIYLCSGSTAPNTEAFFGQGTRLTVV.

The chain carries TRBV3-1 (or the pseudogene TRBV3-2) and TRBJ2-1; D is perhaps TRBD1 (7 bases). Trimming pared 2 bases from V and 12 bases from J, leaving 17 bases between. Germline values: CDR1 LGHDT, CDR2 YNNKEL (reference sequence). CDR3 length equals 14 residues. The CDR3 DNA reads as TGTGCCAGCAGCCAAACACAGGGGAGGAATCGGCAGTTCTTC. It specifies CASSQTQGRNRQFF.

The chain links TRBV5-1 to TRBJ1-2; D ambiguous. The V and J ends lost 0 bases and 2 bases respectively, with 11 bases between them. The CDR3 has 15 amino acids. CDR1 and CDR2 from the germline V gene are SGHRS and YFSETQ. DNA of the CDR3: TGCGCCAGCAGCTTGGCAGGCGGAGGGAACTATGGCTACACCTTC. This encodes CASSLAGGGNYGYTF.

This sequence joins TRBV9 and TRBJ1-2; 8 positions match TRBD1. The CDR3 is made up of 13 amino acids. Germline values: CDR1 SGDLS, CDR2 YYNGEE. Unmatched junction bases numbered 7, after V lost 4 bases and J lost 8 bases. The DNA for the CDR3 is TGTGCCAGCAGCACACCGACAGGGGAAGGCTACACCTTC. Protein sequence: CASSTPTGEGYTF. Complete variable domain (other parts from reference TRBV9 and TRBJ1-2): DSGVTQTPKHLITATGQRVTLRCSPRSGDLSVYWYQQSLDQGLQFLIQYYNGEERAKGNILERFSAQQFPDLHSELNLSSLELGDSALYFCASSTPTGEGYTFGSGTRLTVV.

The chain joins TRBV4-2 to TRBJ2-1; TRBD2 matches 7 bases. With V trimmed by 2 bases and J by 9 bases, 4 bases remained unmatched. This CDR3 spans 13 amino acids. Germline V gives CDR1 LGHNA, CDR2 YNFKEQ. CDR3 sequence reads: CASSQYERGEQFF. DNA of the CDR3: TGTGCCAGCAGCCAATATGAGCGGGGTGAGCAGTTCTTC.

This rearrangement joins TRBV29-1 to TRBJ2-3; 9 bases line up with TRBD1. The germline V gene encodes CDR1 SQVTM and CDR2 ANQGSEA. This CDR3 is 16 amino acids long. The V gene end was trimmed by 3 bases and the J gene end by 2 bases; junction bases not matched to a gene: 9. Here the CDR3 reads CSVEIDRDRATDTQYF. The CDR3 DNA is TGCAGCGTTGAGATTGATCGGGACAGGGCCACAGATACGCAGTATTTT.

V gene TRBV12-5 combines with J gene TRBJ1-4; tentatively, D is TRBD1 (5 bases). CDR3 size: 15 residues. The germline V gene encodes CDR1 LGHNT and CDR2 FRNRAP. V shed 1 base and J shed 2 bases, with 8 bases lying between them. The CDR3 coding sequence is TGTGCTAGTGGTTTGGGGGGGGTCACTAATGAAAAACTGTTTTTT. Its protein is CASGLGGVTNEKLFF.

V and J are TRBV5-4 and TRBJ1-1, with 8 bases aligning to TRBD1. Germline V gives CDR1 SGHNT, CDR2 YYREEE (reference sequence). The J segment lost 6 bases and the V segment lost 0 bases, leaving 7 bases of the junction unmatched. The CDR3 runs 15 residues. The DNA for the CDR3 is TGTGCCAGCAGCTTGGGACAGGGGAGGACGGCTGAAGCTTTCTTT. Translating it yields CASSLGQGRTAEAFF.

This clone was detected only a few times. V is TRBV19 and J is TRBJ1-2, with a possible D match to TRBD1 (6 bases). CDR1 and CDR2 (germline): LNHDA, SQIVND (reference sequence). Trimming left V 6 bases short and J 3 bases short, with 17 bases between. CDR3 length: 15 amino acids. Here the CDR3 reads CASSREKRTDYGYTF. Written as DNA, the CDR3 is TGTGCCAGTAGCAGAGAGAAGAGGACAGACTATGGCTACACCTTC.

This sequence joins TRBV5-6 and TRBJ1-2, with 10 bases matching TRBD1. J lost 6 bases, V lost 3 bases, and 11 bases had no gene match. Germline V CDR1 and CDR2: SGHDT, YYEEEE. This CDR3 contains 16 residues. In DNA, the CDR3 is TGTGCCAGCAGCTCCGTCCCGGGACAGGGGAGAAATGGCTACACCTTC. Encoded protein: CASSSVPGQGRNGYTF.

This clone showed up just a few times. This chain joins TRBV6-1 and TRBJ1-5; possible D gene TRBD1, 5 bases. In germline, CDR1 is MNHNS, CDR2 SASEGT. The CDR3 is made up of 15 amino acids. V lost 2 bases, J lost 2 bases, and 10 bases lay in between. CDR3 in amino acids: CASSERVRGNQPQHF. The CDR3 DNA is TGTGCCAGCAGTGAAAGAGTCAGGGGCAATCAGCCCCAGCATTTT.

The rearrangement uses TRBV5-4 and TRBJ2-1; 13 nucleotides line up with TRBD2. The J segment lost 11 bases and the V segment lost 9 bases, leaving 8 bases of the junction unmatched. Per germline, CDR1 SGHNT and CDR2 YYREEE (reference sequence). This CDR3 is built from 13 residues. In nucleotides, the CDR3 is TGTGCCACCGGACTAGCGGGGGCGAAGAAGCAGTTCTTC. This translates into CATGLAGAKKQFF.

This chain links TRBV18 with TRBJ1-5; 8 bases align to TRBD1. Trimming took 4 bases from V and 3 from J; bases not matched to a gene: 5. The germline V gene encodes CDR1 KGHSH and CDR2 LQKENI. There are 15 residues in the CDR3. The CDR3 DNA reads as TGTGCCAGCTCACTTATACAGGGGGACAATCAGCCCCAGCATTTT. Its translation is CASSLIQGDNQPQHF.

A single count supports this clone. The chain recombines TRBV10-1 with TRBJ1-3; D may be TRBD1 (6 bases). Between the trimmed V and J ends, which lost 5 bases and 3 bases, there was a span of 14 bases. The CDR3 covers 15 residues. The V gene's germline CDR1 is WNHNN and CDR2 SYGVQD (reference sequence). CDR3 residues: CASSQGTLHGNTIYF. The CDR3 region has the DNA TGCGCCAGCAGTCAAGGGACACTTCATGGAAACACCATATATTTT.

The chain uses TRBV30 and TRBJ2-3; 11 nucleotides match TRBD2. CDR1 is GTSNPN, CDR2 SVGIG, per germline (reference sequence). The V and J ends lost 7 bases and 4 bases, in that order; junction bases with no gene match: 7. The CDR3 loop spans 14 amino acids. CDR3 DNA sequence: TGTGCCTTGGGGATGGGACTAGCGGCAGATACGCAGTATTTT. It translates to CALGMGLAADTQYF.

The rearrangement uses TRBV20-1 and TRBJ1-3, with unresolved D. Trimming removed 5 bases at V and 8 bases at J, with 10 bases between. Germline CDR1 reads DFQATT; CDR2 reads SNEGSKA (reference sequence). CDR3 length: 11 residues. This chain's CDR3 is CSAVSRYTIYF. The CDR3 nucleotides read TGCAGTGCTGTTTCCCGGTACACCATATATTTT.

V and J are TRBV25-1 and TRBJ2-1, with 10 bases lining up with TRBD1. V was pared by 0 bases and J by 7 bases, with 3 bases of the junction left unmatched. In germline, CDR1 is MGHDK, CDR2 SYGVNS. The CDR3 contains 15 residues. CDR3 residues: CASSEYRQGANEQFF. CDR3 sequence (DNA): TGTGCCAGCAGTGAATACCGACAGGGGGCGAATGAGCAGTTCTTC.